These 10 T cell receptor beta chains share one sample of origin, sequenced in a study of radiation and T cells in renal cell carcinoma. The time point here: baseline pretreatment blood. Noted treatment: 15 Gy SBRT to primary tumor, nephrectomy 4 weeks later. Method: immunoSEQ multiplex PCR; TCRdb's copy keeps in-frame clones and lacks some. The sample consists of about 130,000 clones, roughly 90% of them appearing once. The sample was blood, taken from a patient whose treatment included radiotherapy and nephrectomy. The origin of the receptors is a woman between 45 and 65 years old with renal cell carcinoma.

The chain carries TRBV5-1 and TRBJ2-1, with unresolved D. V was pared by 0 bases and J by 2 bases, with 9 bases between. Germline loops: CDR1 SGHRS, CDR2 YFSETQ. The CDR3 is made up of 15 amino acids. The CDR3: CASSLEAETYNEQFF. The CDR3 nucleotides read TGCGCCAGCAGCTTGGAGGCCGAAACCTACAATGAGCAGTTCTTC.

V is TRBV29-1 and J is TRBJ1-2; the D gene is possibly TRBD1 (5 bases). CDR3 length equals 14 residues. Between the trimmed V and J ends, which lost 5 bases and 4 bases, there was a span of 17 bases. CDR1 and CDR2 from the germline V gene are SQVTM and ANQGSEA. DNA of the CDR3: TGCAGCGTTATCTCGCGGGGGAGGATCTATGGCTACACCTTC. Amino acids: CSVISRGRIYGYTF. The full variable domain, its missing parts supplied by reference TRBV29-1 and TRBJ1-2, is SAVISQKPSRDICQRGTSLTIQCQVDSQVTMMFWYRQQPGQSLTLIATANQGSEATYESGFVIDKFPISRPNLTFSTLTVSNMSPEDSSIYLCSVISRGRIYGYTFGSGTRLTVV.

V gene TRBV30 combines with J gene TRBJ2-5, with a weak D call TRBD2 (6 bases). In germline, CDR1 is GTSNPN, CDR2 SVGIG (reference sequence). V lost 1 base, J lost 1 base, and 7 bases lay in between. The CDR3 covers 13 residues. CDR3 sequence: CAWSGGTQETQYF. The CDR3 bases are TGTGCCTGGAGTGGCGGGACCCAAGAGACCCAGTACTTC.

The chain is built from TRBV28 and TRBJ1-1; 11 nucleotides agree with TRBD1. The trim removed 5 bases at V and 12 bases at J, leaving 8 bases unmatched. This CDR3 is 13 amino acids long. Germline V gene data show CDR1 as MDHEN and CDR2 as SYDVKM. The CDR3 region has the DNA TGTGCCAGCAGTCCCTGGGACAGGGGGGGAACTTTCTTT. This codes for CASSPWDRGGTFF.

The chain combines TRBV9 with TRBJ2-7; TRBD1 aligns across 10 bases. V shed 4 bases, J shed 3 bases, and the junction held 7 bases outside the gene matches. The germline CDR1 and CDR2 sequences are SGDLS and YYNGEE. This CDR3 spans 15 amino acids. CDR3 sequence (DNA): TGTGCCAGCAGCCCCATGGGACAGGGGCTCTACGAGCAGTACTTC. Its translation is CASSPMGQGLYEQYF.

Comment on this clone: An end of the junction differs from the germline gene, which may be a read error. The chain is built from TRBV2 and TRBJ2-5, with D unresolved. Germline CDR1 and CDR2: SNHLY and FYNNEI. This CDR3 is 13 amino acids long. The CDR3 nucleotides read TGTGCCAGCTGTGAGACACCAAGGAAGACCCAGTACTTC. It encodes CASCETPRKTQYF. The whole variable domain, filled in from reference TRBV2 and TRBJ2-5, reads EPEVTQTPSHQVTQMGQEVILRCVPISNHLYFYWYRQILGQKVEFLVSFYNNEISEKSEIFDDQFSVERPDGSNFTLKIRSTKLEDSAMYFCASCETPRKTQYFGPGTRLLVL.

The rearrangement links TRBV4-2 to TRBJ1-4; D is uncertain. The V gene lost 1 base and the J gene lost 0 bases, with 15 bases spanning the gap. This CDR3 spans 18 amino acids. Germline lookup yields CDR1 LGHNA and CDR2 YNFKEQ. The chain's CDR3 is CASSQGSNRHATNEKLFF. Here the CDR3 DNA reads TGTGCCAGCAGCCAAGGTTCAAACCGACATGCAACTAATGAAAAACTGTTTTTT.

The J gene is TRBJ1-1, the V gene TRBV9; TRBD1 might be the D (6 bases). The CDR3 loop spans 15 amino acids. Germline CDR1 reads SGDLS; CDR2 reads YYNGEE. Between the trimmed V and J ends, which lost 6 bases and 2 bases, there was a span of 17 bases. CDR3 loop: CASTRSIQGNTEAFF. As DNA, the CDR3 is TGTGCCAGCACCCGGTCAATACAGGGTAACACTGAAGCTTTCTTT.

This clone came up a few times. The chain combines TRBV7-6 with TRBJ2-5, with D perhaps given as TRBD1 or TRBD2 (5 bases each). The germline V gene has CDR1 SGHVS and CDR2 FNYEAQ. This CDR3 is 16 amino acids long. V gave up 5 bases and J gave up 4 bases, with 20 bases separating them. CDR3 nucleotide sequence: TGTGCCAGCAGCCCCGTTTCTGGGGGAATAGGAGAGACCCAGTACTTC. It specifies CASSPVSGGIGETQYF.

The chain couples TRBV6-6 to TRBJ1-1, with D unresolved. The ends were cut back, 5 bases at V and 1 base at J, with 8 bases in the middle. The V gene's germline CDR1 is MNHNY and CDR2 SVGAGI (reference sequence). The CDR3 has 13 residues. In DNA, the CDR3 is TGTGCCAGCAGTCTAAGATGGAACACTGAAGCTTTCTTT. Its protein product is CASSLRWNTEAFF.